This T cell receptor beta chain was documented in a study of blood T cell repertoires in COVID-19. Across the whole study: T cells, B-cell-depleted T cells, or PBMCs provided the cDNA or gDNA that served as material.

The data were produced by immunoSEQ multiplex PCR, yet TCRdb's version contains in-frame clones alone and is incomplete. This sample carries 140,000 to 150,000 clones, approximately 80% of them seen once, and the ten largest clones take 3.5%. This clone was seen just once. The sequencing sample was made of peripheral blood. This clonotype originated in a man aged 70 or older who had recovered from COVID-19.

CDR3 sequence reads: CASSQESASGSYEQYF. The CDR3 DNA reads as TGCGCCAGCAGCCAAGAGTCGGCTAGCGGAAGCTACGAGCAGTACTTC. The chain uses TRBV4-1 and TRBJ2-7; 7 positions agree with TRBD2. J lost 3 bases, V lost 0 bases, and 8 bases had no gene match. CDR1 is MGHRA and CDR2 is YSYEKL in the germline V gene. The CDR3 totals 16 residues.